Each of the 26 T cell receptor beta chains below was sequenced from the same sample in a study of T-cell memory formation after mild COVID-19. TCRdb used MiXCR to reprocess the 5' RACE reads, holding one entry per CDR3 protein. Among 450,000 to 650,000 distinct CDR3 sequences listed, 15% to 20% were seen once. What was sequenced was PBMCs or a T cell subset sorted from them (not recorded which). The receptors stem from an adult woman who had mild COVID-19 (a few samples of this study predate the infection). Cell type and time point are not known.

The chain is built from TRBV27 and TRBJ2-6, with 11 nucleotides matching TRBD1. The CDR3 loop spans 21 amino acids. Trimming took 6 bases from V and 0 from J; bases not matched to a gene: 16. Germline lookup yields CDR1 MNHEY and CDR2 SMNVEV (reference sequence). The CDR3 nucleotides are TGTGCCAGCAGCCGCCTACCCGGGACAGGGGGGGTTCACTCTGGGGCCAACGTCCTGACTTTC. Protein sequence: CASSRLPGTGGVHSGANVLTF.

This chain uses TRBV15 with TRBJ2-7; D might be TRBD2 (6 bases). Germline values: CDR1 LNHNV, CDR2 YYDKDF (reference sequence). This CDR3 spans 15 amino acids. V lost 0 bases, J lost 2 bases, and 11 bases lay in between. The CDR3 loop is CATSRDPGGTYEQYF. DNA of the CDR3: TGTGCCACCAGCAGAGACCCTGGGGGGACCTACGAGCAGTACTTC.

The chain employs TRBV9 and TRBJ2-5; 10 positions agree with TRBD2. V lost 0 bases, J lost 2 bases, and 4 bases stayed unmatched. The CDR3 extends over 16 amino acids. Per the germline V gene, CDR1 is SGDLS and CDR2 is YYNGEE. The CDR3 region is CASSVDPAGGQETQYF. The CDR3 coding sequence is TGTGCCAGCAGCGTAGATCCAGCGGGGGGGCAAGAGACCCAGTACTTC.

This chain links TRBV4-1 with TRBJ2-1; tentative D call: TRBD2 (5 bases). This CDR3 region has 15 residues. Germline V gene data show CDR1 as MGHRA and CDR2 as YSYEKL. Deletions cut 0 bases from V and 3 bases from J, with 9 bases between. The CDR3 nucleotides read TGCGCCAGCAGCCAAGAGAGGACTTACTACAATGAGCAGTTCTTC. Translated: CASSQERTYYNEQFF.

This clonotype has only a few counts. The chain carries TRBV9 and TRBJ2-2; 8 bases align to TRBD1. V was clipped by 4 bases and J by 2 bases; unmatched bases: 10. In germline, CDR1 is SGDLS, CDR2 YYNGEE. This CDR3 spans 17 amino acids. The CDR3 protein is CASSTWTGILNTGELFF. CDR3 DNA: TGTGCCAGCAGCACCTGGACAGGGATATTAAACACCGGGGAGCTGTTTTTT. The entire variable domain, with the rest obtained from reference TRBV9 and TRBJ2-2, is as follows: DSGVTQTPKHLITATGQRVTLRCSPRSGDLSVYWYQQSLDQGLQFLIQYYNGEERAKGNILERFSAQQFPDLHSELNLSSLELGDSALYFCASSTWTGILNTGELFFGEGSRLTVL.

This clonotype was found a few times. The chain employs TRBV20-1 and TRBJ1-4; the match to TRBD1 covers 7 bases. This CDR3 is built from 15 residues. Germline V gives CDR1 DFQATT, CDR2 SNEGSKA (reference sequence). V was clipped by 2 bases and J by 7 bases; unmatched bases: 10. The CDR3 coding sequence is TGCAGTGCTAGAAATGTCGGACAGGTCGCTGAAAAACTGTTTTTT. This codes for CSARNVGQVAEKLFF.

This clonotype was detected only a few times. The V and J genes are TRBV24-1 and TRBJ2-5; D might be TRBD1 (6 bases). The CDR3 is 14 residues long. Germline V CDR1 and CDR2: KGHDR, SFDVKD. Trimming removed 4 bases at V and 3 bases at J, with 11 bases between. The CDR3 region has the DNA TGTGCCACCAGTGACCCGACAGGAGAAGAGACCCAGTACTTC. Translating gives CATSDPTGEETQYF.

The chain uses TRBV24-1 and TRBJ2-5; D is perhaps TRBD2 (5 bases). The CDR3 consists of 15 residues. CDR1 is KGHDR, CDR2 SFDVKD, per germline. V lost 7 bases to trimming and J lost 5 bases, with 19 bases between them. CDR3 in amino acids: CATSEPGWYVETQYF. The DNA for the CDR3 is TGTGCCACCAGCGAACCGGGGTGGTATGTGGAGACCCAGTACTTC.

The V call is TRBV20-1, the J call TRBJ2-7, with a weak D call TRBD1 (6 bases). The CDR3 extends over 12 amino acids. V lost 4 bases, J lost 5 bases, and 12 bases lay in between. Germline CDR1 reads DFQATT; CDR2 reads SNEGSKA (reference sequence). CDR3 bases: TGCAGTGCTACGTTAACAGGGAACGAGCAGTACTTC. This sequence encodes CSATLTGNEQYF.

The chain carries TRBV20-1 and TRBJ2-4; D remains unclear. The CDR3 sequence is 13 residues long. Germline loops: CDR1 DFQATT, CDR2 SNEGSKA (reference sequence). The ends were cut back, 4 bases at V and 7 bases at J, with 14 bases in the middle. The CDR3: CSAKDVDGNIQYF. CDR3 coding DNA: TGCAGTGCTAAGGATGTTGACGGGAACATTCAGTACTTC.

This clonotype was detected ten times or more. The V gene is TRBV7-9, the J gene TRBJ1-1; no firm D call. This CDR3 comprises 14 residues. The V and J ends lost 2 bases and 1 base respectively, with 8 bases between them. Germline V gene lookup returns CDR1 SEHNR and CDR2 FQNEAQ (reference sequence). Here the CDR3 DNA reads TGTGCCAGCAGCTTAAACGGCCGGAACACTGAAGCTTTCTTT. Residues: CASSLNGRNTEAFF.

The J gene is TRBJ2-4, the V gene TRBV18; D ambiguous. Germline V CDR1 and CDR2: KGHSH, LQKENI. Deletions cut 0 bases from V and 7 bases from J, with 10 bases between. The CDR3 is 14 residues long. In DNA form, the CDR3 reads TGTGCCAGCTCACCACCGGAATTGGTGAACATTCAGTACTTC. Amino acid sequence: CASSPPELVNIQYF.

There are a few counts of this clonotype. This chain links TRBV10-3 with TRBJ1-6; D is uncertain. This CDR3 region has 14 residues. Trimming removed 0 bases at V and 13 bases at J, with 13 bases between. Germline CDR1 is ENHRY and CDR2 is SYGVKD. The CDR3 nucleotides are TGTGCCATCAGTGAGTCTTCCCCCCCAGAGCCCCTCCACTTT. Translation: CAISESSPPEPLHF.

This clonotype was picked up a small number of times. The rearrangement links TRBV5-6 to TRBJ1-2; possible D gene TRBD1, 5 bases. CDR1 is SGHDT, CDR2 YYEEEE, per germline. The length of the CDR3 is 13 residues. V dropped 4 bases and J dropped 8 bases, with 15 bases sitting between them. This CDR3 reads CASSRRGSDGYTF. CDR3 bases: TGTGCCAGCAGCCGGCGGGGCTCAGACGGCTACACCTTC. The full variable domain, completed using reference TRBV5-6 and TRBJ1-2, is DAGVTQSPTHLIKTRGQQVTLRCSPKSGHDTVSWYQQALGQGPQFIFQYYEEEERQRGNFPDRFSGHQFPNYSSELNVNALLLGDSALYLCASSRRGSDGYTFGSGTRLTVV.

V and J are TRBV24-1 and TRBJ2-7; 7 nucleotides align to TRBD1. CDR3 length: 14 amino acids. Germline V gives CDR1 KGHDR, CDR2 SFDVKD. The V and J ends lost 2 bases and 2 bases, in that order; junction bases with no gene match: 2. The CDR3 DNA is TGTGCCACCAGTGATTCAGGGGGTGCCTACGAGCAGTACTTC. Encoded protein: CATSDSGGAYEQYF.

The chain couples TRBV12-3 or TRBV12-4 to TRBJ1-3, with a tentative D call TRBD1 (6 bases). Trimming stripped 2 bases from V and 3 bases from J, with 17 bases between. The CDR3 consists of 17 residues. For the CDR3, the DNA is TGTGCCAGCAGTTTAACTTCGGGGGGCTCTCTTGGAAACACCATATATTTT. This codes for CASSLTSGGSLGNTIYF.

The V call is TRBV2, the J call TRBJ2-5, with no clear D. CDR3 size: 13 residues. Germline values: CDR1 SNHLY, CDR2 FYNNEI. Deletions cut 6 bases from V and 5 bases from J, with 13 bases between. CDR3 coding DNA: TGTGCCAGCAGCCCAGACGCCGGGGAGACCCAGTACTTC. It translates to CASSPDAGETQYF.

The chain carries TRBV9 and TRBJ2-1; no reliable D call. This CDR3 contains 13 residues. Germline assignment: CDR1 SGDLS and CDR2 YYNGEE. The V gene lost 3 bases and the J gene lost 6 bases, with 10 bases spanning the gap. The CDR3 here is CASSGVPGNEQFF. In DNA form, the CDR3 reads TGTGCCAGCAGCGGGGTTCCTGGCAATGAGCAGTTCTTC.

This clonotype was detected a few times. This rearrangement joins TRBV19 to TRBJ2-1; TRBD2 matches 10 bases. Germline V gene lookup returns CDR1 LNHDA and CDR2 SQIVND (reference sequence). The CDR3 has 13 amino acids. V lost 5 bases to trimming and J lost 10 bases; unmatched junction nucleotides: 5. The CDR3 DNA is TGTGCCAGTAGTTCACTAGCGGGATGGGAGCAGTTCTTC. Translated, it gives CASSSLAGWEQFF.

CDR3 sequence: CATSATIFTQGENGYTF. For the CDR3, the DNA is TGTGCCACCAGTGCAACCATCTTCACCCAGGGTGAGAATGGCTACACCTTC. The gene calls are TRBV24-1 and TRBJ1-2; D is possibly TRBD1 (5 bases). Per germline, CDR1 KGHDR and CDR2 SFDVKD. The CDR3 spans 17 residues. Between the trimmed V and J ends, which lost 5 bases and 6 bases, there was a span of 24 bases.

The J gene is TRBJ1-5, the V gene TRBV12-3 or TRBV12-4; D possibly corresponds to TRBD1 (5 bases). CDR3 length: 14 amino acids. Trimming shortened V by 6 bases and J by 0 bases, and 9 bases separated the two germline ends. DNA of the CDR3: TGTGCCAGCAGCCAGGACAATAGCAATCAGCCCCAGCATTTT. It encodes CASSQDNSNQPQHF.

This clonotype has more than one count but fewer than ten. V gene TRBV7-2 combines with J gene TRBJ2-1, with TRBD1 matching 9 bases. The CDR3 runs 15 residues. Trimming cost V 6 bases and J 6 bases; bases outside gene matches: 9. Germline-derived CDR1 and CDR2 are SGHTA and FQGNSA. The CDR3 DNA sequence: TGTGCCAGCAGTCGCGACAGGGGGGCATCCAATGAGCAGTTCTTC. It codes for CASSRDRGASNEQFF.

V is TRBV3-1 and J is TRBJ2-7; 8 nucleotides line up with TRBD1. Unmatched junction bases numbered 6, after V lost 5 bases and J lost 0 bases. The germline CDR1 and CDR2 sequences are LGHDT and YNNKEL (reference sequence). The CDR3 length is 15 residues. CDR3 nucleotide sequence: TGTGCCAGCAGCTGGACAGGGCACAGCTCCTACGAGCAGTACTTC. Translation gives CASSWTGHSSYEQYF.

The J gene is TRBJ1-3, the V gene TRBV7-9, with D unclear. The CDR3 covers 16 residues. The germline V gene has CDR1 SEHNR and CDR2 FQNEAQ (reference sequence). The V gene lost 3 bases and the J gene lost 3 bases, with 15 bases spanning the gap. CDR3 coding DNA: TGTGCCAGCAGCTTTTTGTCCTCCTCTGGTGGAAACACCATATATTTT. It yields the protein CASSFLSSSGGNTIYF.

Here the CDR3 reads CASSPFPGQGRSGANVLTF. CDR3 DNA sequence: TGTGCCAGCTCACCATTCCCGGGACAGGGACGCTCTGGGGCCAACGTCCTGACTTTC. The J gene is TRBJ2-6, the V gene TRBV18; 9 bases map to TRBD1. J was trimmed by 0 bases and V by 2 bases; bases with no gene match: 8. Looked up from germline, CDR1 is KGHSH and CDR2 is LQKENI. The length of the CDR3 is 19 residues.

V and J are TRBV27 and TRBJ1-1; 12 bases are shared with TRBD1. Losses at the gene ends were 6 bases for V and 7 bases for J; bases not matched to a gene: 12. Germline CDR1 reads MNHEY; CDR2 reads SMNVEV (reference sequence). There are 16 residues in the CDR3. The CDR3 is CASSRDRGLYSGEAFF. In DNA, the CDR3 is TGTGCCAGCAGCCGGGACAGGGGGCTTTATTCGGGTGAAGCTTTCTTT.